This T cell receptor (beta chain) comes out of a study of blood T cell repertoires in COVID-19. The wider study: The United States, Italy and Spain supplied acute and convalescent COVID-19 samples.

Germline-derived CDR1 and CDR2 are SEHNR and FQNEAQ (reference sequence). The CDR3 consists of 16 residues. V shed 7 bases, J shed 7 bases, and the junction held 13 bases outside the gene matches. The repertoire was sequenced with immunoSEQ multiplex PCR; TCRdb's copy has only in-frame clones and lacks some. The sample carries 140,000 or so clones, roughly 89% recorded once. The sequence derives from a woman aged 45-59 years with active or convalescent COVID-19. The V gene is TRBV7-9, the J gene TRBJ1-2; TRBD1 aligns across 12 bases. The sequencing sample was made of peripheral blood. The CDR3, as DNA: TGTGCCAGCAAGACGCCCGGGACAGGGGGCGAAGGTGGCTACACCTTC. Protein product: CASKTPGTGGEGGYTF.